The 21 T cell receptor beta chains below come from one sample, sequenced in a study of shared clonotypes between healthy human individuals. Libraries were prepared by immunoSEQ multiplex PCR; TCRdb keeps only in-frame clonotypes and omits some of them. There are some 2.1 million clones in the sample; roughly 94% occur only once, and 0.1% to 0.15% lies in the top ten. The sample consisted of naive CD4+ T cells sorted from blood. The subset here: CD45RA+ positively selected. The receptors come from a man aged 18 to 35 in good health.

The DNA for the CDR3 is TGCGCCAGCAGTGAGTTCACTAGCGGGAGGGCGAAGCAGTTCTTC. Translation gives CASSEFTSGRAKQFF. The genes are TRBV10-1 and TRBJ2-1; 13 bases align to TRBD2. The V gene end was trimmed by 1 base and the J gene end by 11 bases; junction bases not matched to a gene: 5. The CDR3 length is 15 residues. Germline loops: CDR1 WNHNN, CDR2 SYGVQD (reference sequence).

Turning to this clone: Other DNA sequences in the sample encode the same CDR3. The V call is TRBV5-1, the J call TRBJ2-3; 10 bases agree with TRBD1. With V trimmed by 2 bases and J by 0 bases, 3 bases remained unmatched. The CDR3 is made up of 16 amino acids. Germline CDR1 reads SGHRS; CDR2 reads YFSETQ. This CDR3 is CASSLGQGGSTDTQYF. In DNA form, the CDR3 reads TGCGCCAGCAGCTTAGGACAGGGGGGTAGCACAGATACGCAGTATTTT. Supplemented by reference TRBV5-1 and TRBJ2-3, the full variable domain reads KAGVTQTPRYLIKTRGQQVTLSCSPISGHRSVSWYQQTPGQGLQFLFEYFSETQRNKGNFPGRFSGRQFSNSRSEMNVSTLELGDSALYLCASSLGQGGSTDTQYFGPGTRLTVL.

V and J are TRBV6-5 and TRBJ1-2, with D maybe TRBD1 (6 bases). V was shortened by 7 bases and J by 0 bases, with 12 bases between the two germline ends. The CDR3 is 14 residues long. Germline assignment: CDR1 MNHEY and CDR2 SVGAGI. Here the CDR3 reads CASTNAGANYGYTF. In DNA form, the CDR3 reads TGTGCCAGCACCAACGCAGGGGCTAACTATGGCTACACCTTC.

The CDR3 sequence: CASSRGWEHHEQYF. The CDR3 DNA reads as TGTGCCAGCAGCCGTGGGTGGGAGCACCACGAGCAGTACTTC. The rearrangement joins TRBV11-2 to TRBJ2-7, with D perhaps TRBD2 (5 bases). Trimming left V 5 bases short and J 5 bases short, with 16 bases between. The CDR3 spans 14 residues. Germline V gene data show CDR1 as SGHAT and CDR2 as FQNNGV.

The chain couples TRBV28 to TRBJ2-2; D gene ambiguous. Between the trimmed V and J ends, which lost 7 bases and 4 bases, there was a span of 7 bases. The CDR3 is 12 amino acids. Germline V gene data show CDR1 as MDHEN and CDR2 as SYDVKM. The CDR3 region has the DNA TGTGCCAGCACCGCCCTCACCGGGGAGCTGTTTTTT. Amino acids: CASTALTGELFF.

This chain connects TRBV7-8 to TRBJ2-1; D is unresolved. In germline, CDR1 is SGHVS, CDR2 FQNEAQ. V lost 3 bases and J lost 3, with 9 bases in between. This CDR3 has 14 residues. The CDR3 here is CASSLGSIYNEQFF. CDR3 nucleotide sequence: TGTGCCAGCAGCTTGGGCTCCATCTACAATGAGCAGTTCTTC.

As regards this clone: This may arise from a read error, as a much more abundant clone is one base away. The V call is TRBV7-8, the J call TRBJ1-1; no clear D. CDR3 length: 13 amino acids. V lost 1 base, J lost 6 bases, and 9 bases lay in between. CDR1 is SGHVS and CDR2 is FQNEAQ in the germline V gene. The chain's CDR3 is CASSLGERAEAFF. The CDR3 DNA follows: TGTGCCAGCAGCTTAGGTGAGAGGGCTGAAGCTTTCTTT.

CDR3 amino acids: CAWTASSGDRGEDTQYF. Here the CDR3 DNA reads TGTGCCTGGACCGCGTCCTCTGGGGACAGGGGAGAAGATACGCAGTATTTT. This chain connects TRBV30 to TRBJ2-3; TRBD1 matches at 10 bases. Germline V gene lookup returns CDR1 GTSNPN and CDR2 SVGIG (reference sequence). The CDR3 has 17 amino acids. The junction had 15 bases not matched to a gene; V was cut back by 4 bases and J by 5 bases.

This clone came up once. The chain employs TRBV7-6 and TRBJ2-5, with 8 positions matching TRBD2. Germline CDR1 is SGHVS and CDR2 is FNYEAQ. V lost 4 bases, J lost 2 bases, and 0 bases stayed unmatched. CDR3 length equals 13 residues. In DNA form, the CDR3 reads TGTGCCAGCAGCTCGGGGGGGCAAGAGACCCAGTACTTC. It yields the protein CASSSGGQETQYF.

This rearrangement joins TRBV10-3 to TRBJ1-2; 11 nucleotides align to TRBD1. With V trimmed by 7 bases and J by 1 base, 14 bases remained unmatched. The V gene's germline CDR1 is ENHRY and CDR2 SYGVKD. The CDR3 sequence is 18 residues long. As DNA, the CDR3 is TGTGCCATCAAGGGCCCTCCCCGGGACAGGGGGAATAACTATGGCTACACCTTC. Its protein product is CAIKGPPRDRGNNYGYTF.

The chain joins TRBV6-6 to TRBJ1-1; D gene ambiguous. This CDR3 comprises 11 residues. V gave up 6 bases and J gave up 5 bases, with 7 bases separating them. Germline values: CDR1 MNHNY, CDR2 SVGAGI (reference sequence). In nucleotides, the CDR3 is TGTGCCAGCAGCCCTAGAACTGAAGCTTTCTTT. It yields the protein CASSPRTEAFF.

The chain employs TRBV7-2 and TRBJ1-4, with D hard to call. Per the germline V gene, CDR1 is SGHTA and CDR2 is FQGNSA. Trimming left V 1 base short and J 8 bases short, with 14 bases between. This CDR3 is built from 15 residues. DNA for the CDR3: TGTGCCAGCAGCTTAGATTGGCCTGGCGGGGAAAAACTGTTTTTT. This codes for CASSLDWPGGEKLFF.

The chain combines TRBV6-1 with TRBJ1-2, with TRBD1 matching over 12 bases. There are 16 residues in the CDR3. Germline V lookup: CDR1 MNHNS, CDR2 SASEGT. The J segment lost 3 bases and the V segment lost 2 bases, leaving 4 bases of the junction unmatched. In DNA form, the CDR3 reads TGTGCCAGCAGTGAATGGGGGACAGGGGGCTACTATGGCTACACCTTC. Translating gives CASSEWGTGGYYGYTF.

The chain couples TRBV7-2 to TRBJ2-6; no clear D gene. Germline V gene sequence: CDR1 SGHTA, CDR2 FQGNSA. Trimming took off 5 bases at V and 0 bases at J, with 11 bases between the two ends. The CDR3 sequence is 16 residues long. The CDR3 protein is CASSDPVPSGANVLTF. The CDR3 region has the DNA TGTGCCAGCAGCGACCCTGTTCCCTCTGGGGCCAACGTCCTGACTTTC.

This chain uses TRBV5-1 with TRBJ1-2; TRBD1 matches at 10 bases. This CDR3 contains 15 residues. The V and J ends lost 3 bases and 5 bases, in that order; junction bases with no gene match: 7. Germline V lookup: CDR1 SGHRS, CDR2 YFSETQ. CDR3 nucleotide sequence: TGCGCCAGCAGCTGGGGACAGGGGAAAGGATATGGCTACACCTTC. Its translation: CASSWGQGKGYGYTF.

The rearrangement links TRBV18 to TRBJ1-2; D is ambiguous. V was trimmed by 0 bases and J by 0 bases, leaving 8 bases between them. Germline V gene lookup returns CDR1 KGHSH and CDR2 LQKENI. The CDR3 runs 15 residues. As DNA, the CDR3 is TGTGCCAGCTCACCACCCCGGGAGGCTAACTATGGCTACACCTTC. Protein product: CASSPPREANYGYTF.

The V call is TRBV28, the J call TRBJ1-3; TRBD1 matches at 12 bases. Germline V gene sequence: CDR1 MDHEN, CDR2 SYDVKM. V lost 6 bases, J lost 5 bases, and 5 bases stayed unmatched. The CDR3 spans 15 residues. In DNA form, the CDR3 reads TGTGCCAGCAGACGGGGACAGGGGGCCCGAAACACCATATATTTT. This encodes CASRRGQGARNTIYF.

The rearrangement uses TRBV5-4 and TRBJ2-5; 7 bases agree with TRBD2. The J segment lost 6 bases and the V segment lost 0 bases, leaving 5 bases of the junction unmatched. This CDR3 comprises 14 residues. Germline loops: CDR1 SGHNT, CDR2 YYREEE (reference sequence). CDR3 loop: CASSLDLADKTQYF. The CDR3, as DNA: TGTGCCAGCAGCTTGGATCTAGCGGATAAGACCCAGTACTTC.

The chain combines TRBV11-3 with TRBJ2-3; no reliable D call. Germline values: CDR1 SGHNT, CDR2 YENEEA. The V end was cut by 4 bases, the J end by 3 bases, with 5 bases between. CDR3 length: 12 amino acids. Here the CDR3 DNA reads TGTGCCAGCAGCTCAGCGACAGATACGCAGTATTTT. Translation gives CASSSATDTQYF.

The chain uses TRBV7-9 and TRBJ2-7, with D unresolved. CDR3 length equals 13 residues. V lost 6 bases, J lost 4 bases, and 13 bases lay in between. Germline CDR1 SEHNR, CDR2 FQNEAQ (reference sequence). In DNA, the CDR3 is TGTGCCAGCAGGGTCGACACCTTTTACGAGCAGTACTTC. Residues: CASRVDTFYEQYF.

This chain joins TRBV25-1 and TRBJ2-3; TRBD2 might be the D (6 bases). Germline V lookup: CDR1 MGHDK, CDR2 SYGVNS. CDR3 length: 13 residues. CDR3 sequence reads: CAAGRDGTDTQYF. The DNA for the CDR3 is TGTGCAGCAGGGCGGGACGGCACAGATACGCAGTATTTT.